The TCR beta chain under discussion was sequenced for a study of human T cells and chemical hapten exposure (dated by TCRdb to about 2021). Regarding the study in general: For sensitization, 2% DPC in acetone was applied to an approximately 2 cm by approximately 2 cm area of upper inner arm skin. Blood samples were taken from patients before sensitization (week 0) and at 2, 6 and about 24 weeks after DPC sensitization. Weekly therapeutic DPC doses were additionally applied to the scalp of patients throughout the roughly 23-week study period. Patch testing was done on the upper back using Finn chambers containing 0.01% DPC, and results were scored after 6 days according to International Contact Dermatitis Research Group standards. Libraries were pooled for sequencing, and per-sample TCR yields varied mainly because of small differences in library volumes within the pool. In alopecia patients, the study followed how the peripheral blood TCR repertoire changed in vivo over primary and secondary sensitization to diphenylcyclopropenone (DPC), a hapten. Blood for TCR sequencing was provided by twenty-nine alopecia patients at one to four time points (pre-sensitization, 2, 6 and 24 weeks). The mostly female patient cohort included alopecia areata with under or over 50% scalp involvement, alopecia totalis and alopecia universalis.

There are a few counts of this clonotype. The antigen it binds to is not known. No quality values exist for individual bases; no much larger clone is one base distant. General conclusions and limits of the study: No change with DPC sensitization was found in the number of TCRs above 1 in 1000 frequency, and no evidence of global repertoire structure alterations was found. Repeated subsampling changed both the strength of the expansion versus patch-test correlation and the threshold at which the correlation became significant. Expanded TCRs formed significantly more large CDR3 similarity clusters than pre-sensitization or healthy control sets, consistent with antigen-driven responses. The number of PT1 expanded TCRs positively correlated with patch test score, significant at thresholds 8, 16 and 32 but not 4. Alopecia, a presumed autoimmune disease, was present in all patients, so the immune response of the patients might differ from that of healthy individuals.

The CDR3 sequence holds 15 residues, the cysteine and phenylalanine included. The read is trimmed to its CDR3 DNA, 45 bases read in frame from base 1. Libraries came from RACE. Sequencer: NextSeq 500. During library preparation, unique molecular identifiers were attached to individual cDNA molecules so that TCRs could be counted in a quantitative, reproducible way. Both TCR alpha and TCR beta chains were sequenced from each blood RNA sample. Per the original workflow: Samples had a median of roughly 100,000 TCRs, with a range from roughly 20,000 to 690,600. The Decombinator software suite was used to annotate V, J and CDR3 in the TCR reads. For PS versus PT1 abundance plots, all samples were subsampled to the same number of TCRs (28,000). TCRs were defined as expanded if absent before sensitization and observed at least eight times at the 2-week time point. In TCRdb, the public reads were trimmed at Q25 with fastp and aligned with MiXCR, with productive beta chains retained. Under each unique CDR3 protein, matching rows form one entry showing the most common genes and DNA. The V and J calls follow TCRdb's processing rather than the paper's. The sample contains just over 350,000 distinct CDR3 sequences, around 6% of them found a single time. The top ten clones comprise more than 5.5% of the sample.

In light of the paper, this sample's time point label describes: patch test 2, 6 weeks after DPC sensitization. According to the study, the label for this sample's treatment or condition signals: therapeutic diphenylcyclopropenone sensitization with weekly scalp DPC. At each patch-test visit, blood was drawn before the patch test was applied. Patients were considered eligible if aged 18 to 70, diagnosed with alopecia and deemed suitable for DPC therapy, and patients were excluded if pregnant. Unfractionated whole blood was collected in Tempus Blood RNA tubes, and total RNA was extracted from that blood.

This TCR came from a young woman with alopecia areata. Some clones in this sample may be carry-over from other donors' samples. This receptor chain uses TRBV21-1 and TRBJ2-7; the table's D call, TRBD1, was not checked against the DNA. TRBV21-1 is flagged as a pseudogene. The sequencing used whole blood, collected in connection with sensitization to the hapten diphenylcyclopropenone (DPC). Here the CDR3 is given as CASSKGGDPTYEQYF. The sequenced DNA is TGTGCCAGCAGCAAAGGGGGCGACCCAACCTACGAGCAGTACTTC.